The entry that follows covers one T cell receptor (beta chain) sequence. Its target is not known. Germline V CDR1 and CDR2: SGHAT, FQNNGV. The germline V and J ends were trimmed by 6 bases and 5 bases, with 19 bases remaining between them. This CDR3 region has 15 residues. The data belong to a study of T cells after yellow fever vaccination. General study points: Contaminating bulk clonotypes could be abundant in FACS-sorted repertoires.

A process of 5'RACE template switching, which added a universal primer site and UMIs, was used to make TCR cDNA. TCRdb processed the 5' RACE reads anew with MiXCR; each CDR3 protein has one entry. The sample includes 300,000 to 400,000 distinct CDR3 sequences, around 10% of them seen just once. The sequence derives from a man between 18 and 29 years old who received the YFV17D yellow fever vaccine. The rearrangement joins TRBV11-2 to TRBJ2-5, with D possibly called TRBD1 or TRBD2 (5 bases each). This specimen consisted of CD4+ T cells sorted from PBMCs, obtained 45 days after the yellow fever booster vaccination. CDR3 sequence reads: CASRRFGTTAETQYF. CDR3 bases: TGTGCCAGCAGGCGGTTCGGGACCACAGCGGAGACCCAGTACTTC.